These T cell receptor beta chains were read from a single sample in a study of blood T cell repertoires in COVID-19. Repertoires were generated with immunoSEQ multiplex PCR, while TCRdb's copy carries only in-frame clones and drops some. The sample lists 65,000 to 90,000 clones, 70% to 90% occurring once. Source material: peripheral blood. Every receptor here comes from a woman at least 80 years old with acute or convalescent COVID-19. CDR3s include the opening cysteine and the closing phenylalanine or tryptophan. D genes are given only for firm matches. Clone size appears in some rows only: once, few, many, or a class for an expanded clone.

NA	TRBV9	TRBJ1-1	once	CASSVGARNTEAFF	TGTGCCAGCAGCGTAGGGGCCCGGAACACTGAAGCTTTCTTT
TRBD1	TRBV4-3	TRBJ1-1	NA	CASSRGQLNTEAFF	TGCGCCAGCAGCCGGGGACAGCTGAACACTGAAGCTTTCTTT
TRBD1	TRBV10-3	TRBJ1-4	NA	CAISEGQGDEKLFF	TGTGCCATCAGTGAGGGACAGGGTGATGAAAAACTGTTTTTT
TRBD2	TRBV6-1	TRBJ2-1	NA	CASSESSGKTTDEQFF	TGTGCCAGCAGTGAATCTAGCGGGAAGACTACAGATGAGCAGTTCTTC
TRBD1	TRBV7-9	TRBJ2-6	NA	CASSLGRQGAIGANVLTF	TGTGCCAGCAGCCTAGGCCGACAGGGGGCAATTGGGGCCAACGTCCTGACTTTC
NA	TRBV5-8	TRBJ2-3	once	CASSPTTTDTQYF	TGTGCCAGCAGCCCGACTACCACAGATACGCAGTATTTT
TRBD1	TRBV5-1	TRBJ1-1	NA	CASSSSSNRDREGLNTEAFF	TGCGCCAGCAGCTCGAGTTCTAACCGGGACAGGGAGGGGCTGAACACTGAAGCTTTCTTT
NA	TRBV6-5	TRBJ1-1	NA	CASIGRGFTEAFF	TGTGCCAGCATCGGGAGGGGGTTTACTGAAGCTTTCTTT
TRBD1	TRBV19	TRBJ1-2	NA	CASSTGQEGCTF	TGTGCCAGTAGTACCGGACAGGAAGGTTGCACCTTC
NA	TRBV20-1	TRBJ2-7	NA	CSASGLAVEQYF	TGCAGTGCTAGTGGTCTAGCTGTCGAGCAGTACTTC
NA	TRBV6-5	TRBJ2-6	NA	CASRWRLAGANVLTF	TGTGCCAGCAGGTGGAGATTAGCTGGGGCCAACGTCCTGACTTTC
TRBD1	TRBV6-6	TRBJ1-6	NA	CASTGTGGFSPLHF	TGTGCCAGCACCGGGACAGGGGGATTTTCACCCCTCCACTTT
NA	TRBV13	TRBJ1-4	NA	CASSLKQDFNEKLFF	TGTGCCAGCAGCTTAAAACAGGATTTTAATGAAAAACTGTTTTTT
NA	TRBV2	TRBJ2-3	once	CASSETPPQYF	TGTGCCAGCAGTGAAACTCCGCCGCAGTATTTT
TRBD1	TRBV10-3	TRBJ1-2	NA	CAISGKEPGQGAGGYTF	TGTGCCATCAGTGGGAAAGAACCGGGACAGGGGGCAGGTGGCTACACCTTC
NA	TRBV13	TRBJ2-3	NA	CASSSRGSGDTQYF	TGTGCCAGCAGCTCGAGGGGGTCAGGCGATACGCAGTATTTT
NA	TRBV7-2	TRBJ1-2	once	CASSLRSPSGYGYTF	TGTGCCAGCAGCCTAAGGTCACCTTCGGGATATGGCTACACCTTC
TRBD2	TRBV7-8	TRBJ2-3	once	CASSLLAASTDTQYF	TGTGCCAGCAGCCTTCTAGCGGCTAGCACAGATACGCAGTATTTT
TRBD1	TRBV7-2	TRBJ1-3	NA	CASSLAGGFSGNTIYF	TGTGCCAGCAGCTTAGCAGGGGGCTTCTCTGGAAACACCATATATTTT
TRBD1	TRBV9	TRBJ1-2	once	CASSGRDRSHYGYTF	TGTGCCAGCAGCGGCCGGGACAGGAGCCACTATGGCTACACCTTC
TRBD2	TRBV4-1	TRBJ2-3	NA	CASSLGSGSADTQYF	TGCGCCAGCAGTCTGGGTAGCGGGAGTGCAGATACGCAGTATTTT
NA	TRBV5-5	TRBJ1-1	once	CASSHLPRDTEAFF	TGTGCCAGCAGCCATCTGCCCCGCGACACTGAAGCTTTCTTT
NA	TRBV7-2	TRBJ1-6	NA	CASSFRGYNSPLHF	TGTGCCAGCAGCTTTCGGGGATATAATTCACCCCTCCACTTT
NA	TRBV18	TRBJ2-2	NA	CASSPLSVRAGELFF	TGTGCCAGCTCACCGTTATCAGTGAGGGCCGGGGAGCTGTTTTTT
TRBD1	TRBV7-3	TRBJ2-1	NA	CASSLTGTGNNEQFF	TGTGCCAGCAGCTTAACCGGGACAGGGAACAATGAGCAGTTCTTC
NA	TRBV3-1/TRBV3-2	TRBJ1-1	NA	CASSLFLGAINTEAFF	TGTGCCAGCAGCCTCTTTTTGGGGGCGATAAACACTGAAGCTTTCTTT
TRBD2	TRBV6-5	TRBJ2-2	NA	CASSYSERGENRELFF	TGTGCCAGCAGTTACTCGGAGCGGGGGGAAAATAGGGAGCTGTTTTTT
TRBD1	TRBV6-5	TRBJ2-7	NA	CASSYSSGQGYEQYF	TGTGCCAGCAGTTACTCGTCGGGACAGGGCTACGAGCAGTACTTC
TRBD1	TRBV19	TRBJ2-3	NA	CASNPTDRVADTQYF	TGTGCCAGTAACCCGACTGACAGGGTGGCAGATACGCAGTATTTT
NA	TRBV7-9	TRBJ2-1	NA	CASSTAGTNNEQFF	TGTGCCAGCAGCACAGCCGGGACAAACAATGAGCAGTTCTTC
TRBD1	TRBV14	TRBJ1-1	once	CASSQATQGAQTEAFF	TGTGCCAGCAGCCAAGCGACTCAGGGGGCGCAGACTGAAGCTTTCTTT
NA	TRBV5-1	TRBJ1-1	NA	CASSGDVRRDTEAFF	TGCGCCAGCAGCGGGGACGTCAGGAGGGACACTGAAGCTTTCTTT
TRBD1	TRBV6-5	TRBJ1-4	NA	CASIDRGPREKLFF	TGTGCCAGCATAGACAGGGGGCCAAGGGAAAAACTGTTTTTT
NA	TRBV2	TRBJ1-2	NA	CASSPTRGGDYGYTF	TGTGCCAGCAGTCCCACGAGGGGCGGGGACTATGGCTACACCTTC
NA	TRBV2	TRBJ2-1	NA	CASSEAAGPLGYNEQFF	TGTGCCAGCAGTGAAGCGGCAGGCCCATTGGGCTACAATGAGCAGTTCTTC
NA	TRBV7-2	TRBJ2-2	NA	CASRDGRNTGELFF	TGTGCCAGCAGAGATGGCAGGAACACCGGGGAGCTGTTTTTT
TRBD1	TRBV6-5	TRBJ2-7	NA	CASRETGTGTYEQYF	TGTGCCAGCAGAGAGACCGGGACAGGCACCTACGAGCAGTACTTC
NA	TRBV27	TRBJ2-7	NA	CASSLAPGGTYEQYF	TGTGCCAGCAGTTTAGCACCGGGCGGGACCTACGAGCAGTACTTC
NA	TRBV11-1	TRBJ1-1	few	CASSLADSNTEAFF	TGTGCCAGCAGCTTAGCTGACTCGAACACTGAAGCTTTCTTT
TRBD2	TRBV14	TRBJ2-1	NA	CASSQGRGGRNEQFF	TGTGCCAGCAGCCAAGGGCGGGGGGGCCGCAATGAGCAGTTCTTC
TRBD1	TRBV9	TRBJ1-4	few	CASSATGGWYEKLFF	TGTGCCAGCAGCGCGACAGGGGGATGGTACGAAAAACTGTTTTTT
NA	TRBV24-1	TRBJ1-2	NA	CATSKGPSYGYTF	TGTGCCACCAGTAAGGGGCCCTCCTATGGCTACACCTTC
TRBD2	TRBV4-2	TRBJ2-3	NA	CASSQEIRLAGSTDTQYF	TGTGCCAGCAGCCAAGAAATAAGGCTAGCGGGATCCACAGATACGCAGTATTTT
NA	TRBV21-1	TRBJ2-7	NA	CASSKETGYEQYF	TGTGCCAGCAGCAAAGAGACTGGCTACGAGCAGTACTTC
NA	TRBV6-5	TRBJ1-1	NA	CASSYVGRMNTEAFF	TGTGCCAGCAGTTACGTCGGCAGGATGAACACTGAAGCTTTCTTT
TRBD1	TRBV6-5	TRBJ1-1	NA	CASKRQGDPNTEAFF	TGTGCCAGCAAACGACAGGGGGACCCGAACACTGAAGCTTTCTTT
TRBD2	TRBV9	TRBJ2-1	NA	CASSVPLAGGSNEQFF	TGTGCCAGCAGCGTCCCTCTAGCGGGGGGAAGCAATGAGCAGTTCTTC
TRBD2	TRBV7-2	TRBJ2-1	NA	CASSLAGVGRYNEQFF	TGTGCCAGCAGTCTAGCGGGAGTGGGTAGGTACAATGAGCAGTTCTTC
TRBD2	TRBV13	TRBJ2-7	NA	CASSASPSGVTYEQYF	TGTGCCAGCAGCGCCTCACCTAGCGGGGTGACCTACGAGCAGTACTTC
TRBD1	TRBV11-2	TRBJ2-6	NA	CASSLESGQISGANVLTF	TGTGCCAGCAGCTTAGAATCGGGACAGATCTCTGGGGCCAACGTCCTGACTTTC
TRBD1	TRBV11-2	TRBJ1-2	NA	CASHQTGGNGYTF	TGTGCCAGCCACCAGACAGGGGGAAATGGCTACACCTTC
TRBD1	TRBV7-9	TRBJ2-1	NA	CASSLTGQTYNEQFF	TGTGCCAGCAGCCTAACGGGACAGACCTACAATGAGCAGTTCTTC
NA	TRBV19	TRBJ2-3	NA	CASSKGDRGTDTQYF	TGTGCCAGTAGTAAGGGGGATCGTGGCACAGATACGCAGTATTTT
TRBD1	TRBV6-5	TRBJ1-1	NA	CASSYRGQAGAFF	TGTGCCAGCAGTTACCGTGGACAGGCCGGGGCTTTCTTT
NA	TRBV9	TRBJ2-6	NA	CASSVERAGANVLTF	TGTGCCAGCAGCGTAGAGCGGGCTGGGGCCAACGTCCTGACTTTC
NA	TRBV10-3	TRBJ2-3	NA	CAISDLDTQYF	TGTGCCATCAGTGACCTAGATACGCAGTATTTT
NA	TRBV19	TRBJ2-5	NA	CASSIRGAGETQYF	TGTGCCAGTAGTATCCGGGGGGCGGGTGAGACCCAGTACTTC
TRBD1	TRBV5-1	TRBJ1-4	NA	CASSPRTGGMGEKLFF	TGCGCCAGCAGCCCCAGGACAGGGGGCATGGGCGAAAAACTGTTTTTT
NA	TRBV4-1	TRBJ2-1	NA	CASSQNLNRIRNEQFF	TGCGCCAGCAGCCAGAATTTAAACAGGATAAGGAATGAGCAGTTCTTC